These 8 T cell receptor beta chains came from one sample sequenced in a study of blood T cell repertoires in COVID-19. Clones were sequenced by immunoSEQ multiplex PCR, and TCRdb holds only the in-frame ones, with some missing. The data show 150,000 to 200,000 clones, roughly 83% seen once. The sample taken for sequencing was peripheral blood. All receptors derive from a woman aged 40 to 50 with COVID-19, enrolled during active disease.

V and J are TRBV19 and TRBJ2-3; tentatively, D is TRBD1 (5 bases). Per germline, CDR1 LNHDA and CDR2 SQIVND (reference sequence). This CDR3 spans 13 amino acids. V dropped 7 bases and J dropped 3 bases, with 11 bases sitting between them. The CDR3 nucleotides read TGTGCCAGTACGGGCCAGGGAACAGATACGCAGTATTTT. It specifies CASTGQGTDTQYF. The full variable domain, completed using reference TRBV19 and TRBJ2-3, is DGGITQSPKYLFRKEGQNVTLSCEQNLNHDAMYWYRQDPGQGLRLIYYSQIVNDFQKGDIAEGYSVSREKKESFPLTVTSAQKNPTAFYLCASTGQGTDTQYFGPGTRLTVL.

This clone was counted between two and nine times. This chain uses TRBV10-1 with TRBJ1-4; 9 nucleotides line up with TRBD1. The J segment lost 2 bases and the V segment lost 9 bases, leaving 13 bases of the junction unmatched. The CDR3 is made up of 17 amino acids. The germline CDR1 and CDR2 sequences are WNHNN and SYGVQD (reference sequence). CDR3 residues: CASYRDREGRTNEKLFF. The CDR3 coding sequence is TGCGCCAGTTACCGGGACAGGGAAGGTCGGACTAATGAAAAACTGTTTTTT.

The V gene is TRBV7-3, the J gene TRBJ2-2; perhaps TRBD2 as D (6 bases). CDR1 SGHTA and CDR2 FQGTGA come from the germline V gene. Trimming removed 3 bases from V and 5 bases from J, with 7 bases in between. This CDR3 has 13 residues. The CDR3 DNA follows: TGTGCCAGCAGCTTCGGAGGGACCGGGGAGCTGTTTTTT. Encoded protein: CASSFGGTGELFF.

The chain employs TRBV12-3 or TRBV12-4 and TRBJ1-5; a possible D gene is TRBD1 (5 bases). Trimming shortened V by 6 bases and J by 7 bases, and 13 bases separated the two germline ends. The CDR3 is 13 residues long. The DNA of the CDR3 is TGTGCCAGCAGCAGAGACGGGGGGCAGCCCCAGCATTTT. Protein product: CASSRDGGQPQHF.

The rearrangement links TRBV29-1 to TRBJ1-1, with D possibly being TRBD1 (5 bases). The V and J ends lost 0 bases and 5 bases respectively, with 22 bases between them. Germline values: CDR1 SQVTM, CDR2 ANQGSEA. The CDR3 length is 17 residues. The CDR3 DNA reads TGCAGCGTTGAAGATATAAGAGACTCGTCGCAGGGAACTGAAGCTTTCTTT. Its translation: CSVEDIRDSSQGTEAFF.

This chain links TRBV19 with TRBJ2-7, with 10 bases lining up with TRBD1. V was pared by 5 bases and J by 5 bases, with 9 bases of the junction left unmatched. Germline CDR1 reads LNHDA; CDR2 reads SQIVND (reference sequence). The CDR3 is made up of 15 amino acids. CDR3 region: CASSPTTGGKDEQYF. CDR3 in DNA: TGTGCCAGTAGTCCTACGACAGGGGGCAAGGACGAGCAGTACTTC.

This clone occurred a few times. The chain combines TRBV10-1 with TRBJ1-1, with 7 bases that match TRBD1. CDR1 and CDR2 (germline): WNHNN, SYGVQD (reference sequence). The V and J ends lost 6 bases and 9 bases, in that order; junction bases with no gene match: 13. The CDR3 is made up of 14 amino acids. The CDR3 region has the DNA TGCGCCAGCAGCCCGGGGGTAAGGGACAGACAAGCTTTCTTT. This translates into CASSPGVRDRQAFF.

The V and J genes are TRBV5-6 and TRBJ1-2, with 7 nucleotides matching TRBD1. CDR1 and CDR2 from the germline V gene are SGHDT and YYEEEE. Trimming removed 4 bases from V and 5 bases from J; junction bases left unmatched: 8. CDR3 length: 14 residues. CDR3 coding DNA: TGTGCCAGCAGCGGTAGACAGGGAGAATATGGCTACACCTTC. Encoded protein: CASSGRQGEYGYTF. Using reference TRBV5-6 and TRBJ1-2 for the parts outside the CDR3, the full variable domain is DAGVTQSPTHLIKTRGQQVTLRCSPKSGHDTVSWYQQALGQGPQFIFQYYEEEERQRGNFPDRFSGHQFPNYSSELNVNALLLGDSALYLCASSGRQGEYGYTFGSGTRLTVV.